The 27 T cell receptor beta chains presented below share a single source sample, sequenced in a study of CXCR3-negative and CXCR3-positive naive CD8 T cells. Study-wide points: CXCR3-expressing naive cells carried TRB CDR3s more hydrophobic than those of CXCR3-negative naive cells.

Via 5' RACE with UMI labels, TRB cDNA libraries were prepared. TCRdb re-called the 5' RACE reads and shows each CDR3 protein once, DNA omitted. Its listing shows around 160,000 distinct CDR3 sequences. Antigens of these TCRs are unknown. The sequenced sample consisted of naive CXCR3+ CD8+ T cells from blood. Subset in this sample: CD45RO-CCR7+CD27+CD95- naive CD8+ T cells expressing CXCR3 (TNR3+). These receptors all come from a human donor in good health. Some clones in this sample may be carry-over from other donors' samples.

CDR3 sequence: CATTNAGSSYEQYF. This sequence joins TRBV19 and TRBJ2-7. CDR3 length: 14 residues. Germline lookup yields CDR1 LNHDA and CDR2 SQIVND (reference sequence).

The rearrangement joins TRBV9 to TRBJ2-5; the TCRdb call, TRBD2, lacks DNA for checking. The CDR3 covers 15 residues. The germline gives CDR1 SGDLS, CDR2 YYNGEE. This CDR3 is CASSVEAGPGETQYF.

The gene calls are TRBV7-9 and TRBJ2-1. This CDR3 region has 13 residues. CDR1 and CDR2 from the germline V gene are SEHNR and FQNEAQ (reference sequence). The CDR3: CASSLSSGHEQFF.

The V call is TRBV5-6, the J call TRBJ2-1; TCRdb designates TRBD2, a call that cannot be tested without DNA. This CDR3 spans 15 amino acids. Germline values: CDR1 SGHDT, CDR2 YYEEEE. CDR3 sequence: CASGDSGGYYNEQFF.

The rearrangement links TRBV7-3 to TRBJ2-1; the TCRdb call, TRBD1, lacks DNA for checking. CDR3 size: 15 residues. From germline, CDR1 is SGHTA and CDR2 FQGTGA. This CDR3 reads CASSHGTGGYNEQFF.

The gene calls are TRBV4-1 and TRBJ1-2; TCRdb outputs TRBD1, but without DNA this stays unchecked. Germline CDR1 and CDR2: MGHRA and YSYEKL. The CDR3 totals 13 residues. CDR3 sequence reads: CASSQVGDAGYTF.

The genes are TRBV20-1 and TRBJ2-7; no DNA is available, so the TRBD2 call from TCRdb remains unchecked. From germline, CDR1 is DFQATT and CDR2 SNEGSKA (reference sequence). The CDR3 covers 15 residues. This CDR3 is CSARDWTSETYEQYF.

This chain connects TRBV29-1 to TRBJ2-7. The CDR3 totals 13 residues. CDR1 and CDR2 (germline): SQVTM, ANQGSEA. CDR3 amino acids: CSVESGQTYEQYF.

The gene calls are TRBV20-1 and TRBJ2-1; TCRdb's D call of TRBD2 is untestable without DNA. Looked up from germline, CDR1 is DFQATT and CDR2 is SNEGSKA (reference sequence). This CDR3 region has 19 residues. CDR3 sequence reads: CSASSLAGQTSRSYNEQFF.

V gene TRBV5-4 combines with J gene TRBJ2-1; the TRBD2 assignment by TCRdb is unverifiable without DNA. In germline, CDR1 is SGHNT, CDR2 YYREEE (reference sequence). This CDR3 has 14 residues. CDR3 protein: CASSLTSADNEQFF.

The J gene is TRBJ2-7, the V gene TRBV6-6. The CDR3 runs 13 residues. CDR1 is MNHNY, CDR2 SVGAGI, per germline (reference sequence). This chain's CDR3 is CASSPHRESEQYF.

This sequence joins TRBV4-1 and TRBJ2-7. The CDR3 extends over 14 amino acids. Germline V gene data show CDR1 as MGHRA and CDR2 as YSYEKL. The CDR3 sequence is CASSQDFTAYEQYF.

J is TRBJ2-5 and V is TRBV18. The germline V gene encodes CDR1 KGHSH and CDR2 LQKENI. The CDR3 runs to 12 residues. The CDR3 loop is CASSPPGETQYF.

The genes are TRBV15 and TRBJ2-5; TCRdb's assignment of TRBD2 cannot be checked, as there is no DNA. The CDR3 is 16 amino acids. Germline V gives CDR1 LNHNV, CDR2 YYDKDF (reference sequence). The CDR3 loop is CATSTLGTSGEETQYF.

V usage is TRBV6-2 or TRBV6-3 and J usage is TRBJ2-1; TCRdb's D call of TRBD2 is untestable without DNA. The CDR3 totals 17 residues. Germline V CDR1 and CDR2: MNHEY, SVGEGT. The CDR3 protein is CASSYQISGEIYNEQFF.

The rearrangement links TRBV2 to TRBJ2-1; TCRdb's assignment of TRBD1 cannot be checked, as there is no DNA. The germline CDR1 and CDR2 sequences are SNHLY and FYNNEI. This CDR3 spans 16 amino acids. This chain's CDR3 is CASSSSTGFLYNEQFF.

The chain has TRBV5-1 and TRBJ2-7. The CDR3 is 15 residues long. The germline V gene encodes CDR1 SGHRS and CDR2 YFSETQ. The CDR3 region is CASSLWLGSSYEQYF.

V and J are TRBV7-7 and TRBJ2-3; with no DNA, the TCRdb D assignment of TRBD1 cannot be verified. This CDR3 is 17 amino acids long. Germline V lookup: CDR1 SSHAT, CDR2 FNYEAQ (reference sequence). CDR3 loop: CASSLARDRRRTDTQYF.

The V and J genes are TRBV7-9 and TRBJ2-1; there is no DNA to check the TCRdb D call of TRBD2. The CDR3 extends over 13 amino acids. Germline lookup yields CDR1 SEHNR and CDR2 FQNEAQ (reference sequence). Here the CDR3 reads CASSLSSNNEQFF.

V usage is TRBV5-1 and J usage is TRBJ2-1. CDR3 length: 15 amino acids. Germline V lookup: CDR1 SGHRS, CDR2 YFSETQ. The CDR3 reads CASSLVESSYNEQFF.

The gene calls are TRBV10-3 and TRBJ2-7; TCRdb returns TRBD2, unconfirmable since there is no DNA. CDR3 length: 14 residues. Germline V gives CDR1 ENHRY, CDR2 SYGVKD. This CDR3 reads CASRSSGSSYEQYF.

This chain joins TRBV7-9 and TRBJ2-1; TCRdb selects TRBD2, and the lack of DNA leaves this call unchecked. Germline-derived CDR1 and CDR2 are SEHNR and FQNEAQ (reference sequence). The CDR3 is 17 amino acids. The CDR3 loop reads CASSPPGLENKQNEQFF.

The chain uses TRBV3-1 and TRBJ2-5; the D call of TRBD1 rests on TCRdb alone, since no DNA is present to check it. Germline V gene lookup returns CDR1 LGHDT and CDR2 YNNKEL (reference sequence). CDR3 length: 14 residues. This CDR3 is CASNPGLGQETQYF.

The rearrangement links TRBV24-1 to TRBJ2-1; TCRdb designates TRBD1, a call that cannot be tested without DNA. The CDR3 is 16 residues long. The germline gives CDR1 KGHDR, CDR2 SFDVKD. CDR3: CATSTGRGLSFNEQFF.

The rearrangement joins TRBV7-9 to TRBJ2-7; the TCRdb D gene call, TRBD1, has no DNA to confirm it. CDR1 and CDR2 (germline): SEHNR, FQNEAQ (reference sequence). This CDR3 is built from 12 residues. The CDR3 is CASSFQGNEQYF.

The chain has TRBV29-1 and TRBJ2-2; TCRdb indicates TRBD1, and absent DNA this call remains unverified. Looked up from germline, CDR1 is SQVTM and CDR2 is ANQGSEA. This CDR3 is 14 amino acids long. The chain's CDR3 is CSVEDAGRFGELFF.

V gene TRBV29-1 combines with J gene TRBJ1-1. Germline loops: CDR1 SQVTM, CDR2 ANQGSEA. CDR3 length: 13 residues. Here the CDR3 reads CSVSGRDNTEAFF.